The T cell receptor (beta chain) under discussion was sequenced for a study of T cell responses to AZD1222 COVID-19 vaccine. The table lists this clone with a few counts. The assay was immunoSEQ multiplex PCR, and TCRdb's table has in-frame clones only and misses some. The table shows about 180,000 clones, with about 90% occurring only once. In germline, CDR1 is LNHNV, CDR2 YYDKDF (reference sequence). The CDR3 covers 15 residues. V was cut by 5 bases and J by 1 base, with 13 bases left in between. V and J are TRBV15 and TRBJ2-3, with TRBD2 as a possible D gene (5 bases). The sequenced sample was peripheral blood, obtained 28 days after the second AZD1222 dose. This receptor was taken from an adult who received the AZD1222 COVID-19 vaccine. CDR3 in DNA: TGTGCCACCAGCGCCTCCGGGAAACGCACAGATACGCAGTATTTT. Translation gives CATSASGKRTDTQYF.